This TCR beta chain was obtained from a study of T cell clones after liver transplantation. The wider study: Post-transplant blood was tracked for graft-donor-reactive T cell clones identified in a pre-transplant mixed lymphocyte reaction. Third-party-reactive TCRbeta sequences from pre-transplant mixed lymphocyte reactions served as antigen-independent comparators. Whole-study findings and limits: Graft donor-reactive T cells may have migrated into the graft rather than being deleted. The donor-reactive repertoire was only partly measurable in two subjects, lacking donor cells.

On this clone: Its antigen is not known.

Assay: immunoSEQ multiplex PCR; the TCRdb copy retains only in-frame clones and omits some. The repertoire includes over 50,000 clones, 65% to 85% of them detected once, and about 8.1% sits in the top ten. The receptor was isolated from a human donor who received a liver transplant. This material consisted of CD4+ T cells from blood, taken before liver transplant.

The CDR3: CASSQIQGYEQYF. The CDR3, as DNA: TGTGCCAGCAGCCAAATACAGGGCTACGAGCAGTACTTC. The genes are TRBV7-2 and TRBJ2-7; weak D call: TRBD1 (6 bases). Germline loops: CDR1 SGHTA, CDR2 FQGNSA. Trimming removed 5 bases at V and 3 bases at J, with 11 bases between. The CDR3 length is 13 residues. Full variable domain (rest looked up from reference TRBV7-2 and TRBJ2-7): GAGVSQSPSNKVTEKGKDVELRCDPISGHTALYWYRQSLGQGLEFLIYFQGNSAPDKSGLPSDRFSAERTGGSVSTLTIQRTQQEDSAVYLCASSQIQGYEQYFGPGTRLTVT.